Shown below are 30 T cell receptor beta chains from a single sample sequenced in a study of T cell repertoires in cytomegalovirus infection. Each CDR3 protein gets one entry after TCRdb re-called the reads with MiXCR. This sample has fewer than 250,000 distinct CDR3 sequences, with 9% to 15% found just once. Sequencing input: PBMCs. All receptors derive from a human donor in good health (CMV status not recorded). Some clones in this sample may be carry-over from other donors' samples.

This clonotype appeared a few times. This chain uses TRBV5-1 with TRBJ2-1; possibly TRBD1 or TRBD2 for D (6 bases each). The CDR3 contains 16 residues. The germline V gene encodes CDR1 SGHRS and CDR2 YFSETQ. V lost 1 base and J 2 bases, leaving 13 bases between the germline ends. The CDR3 region has the DNA TGCGCCAGCAGCTTGACCGGGGGCCGACCCTACAATGAGCAGTTCTTC. The encoded protein is CASSLTGGRPYNEQFF.

Only a few counts were recorded for this clonotype. The chain combines TRBV28 with TRBJ1-4, with D maybe TRBD1 (6 bases). CDR1 is MDHEN and CDR2 is SYDVKM in the germline V gene. The CDR3 runs 14 residues. Trimming pared 6 bases from V and 12 bases from J, leaving 20 bases between. For the CDR3, the DNA is TGTGCCAGCAGACCAAGGACGGGGGGCGAGGAACTGTTTTTT. This sequence encodes CASRPRTGGEELFF.

This clonotype has a count of ten or more. The chain joins TRBV28 to TRBJ2-7; D is unresolved. This CDR3 is 14 amino acids long. The V gene lost 4 bases and the J gene lost 2 bases, with 12 bases spanning the gap. Germline V CDR1 and CDR2: MDHEN, SYDVKM. DNA of the CDR3: TGTGCCAGCAGTTCATCCGGGCCCCCCTACGAGCAGTACTTC. It specifies CASSSSGPPYEQYF. The entire variable domain, with the rest obtained from reference TRBV28 and TRBJ2-7, is as follows: DVKVTQSSRYLVKRTGEKVFLECVQDMDHENMFWYRQDPGLGLRLIYFSYDVKMKEKGDIPEGYSVSREKKERFSLILESASTNQTSMYLCASSSSGPPYEQYFGPGTRLTVT.

This clonotype came up many times. The V gene is TRBV20-1, the J gene TRBJ1-1; TRBD1 is a possible D gene (5 bases). The CDR3 has 14 residues. V was pared by 5 bases and J by 1 base, with 14 bases between. Looked up from germline, CDR1 is DFQATT and CDR2 is SNEGSKA (reference sequence). CDR3 in amino acids: CSASSGGGNTEAFF. The CDR3 DNA follows: TGCAGTGCTTCTTCCGGGGGAGGGAACACTGAAGCTTTCTTT.

The chain has TRBV29-1 and TRBJ1-1; tentative D call: TRBD1 (6 bases). The CDR3 spans 12 residues. Trimming stripped 4 bases from V and 1 base from J, with 7 bases between. Germline V CDR1 and CDR2: SQVTM, ANQGSEA. The CDR3 coding sequence is TGCAGCGTTGTAGGGGGGAACACTGAAGCTTTCTTT. Its protein is CSVVGGNTEAFF.

This clonotype showed up many times. The chain combines TRBV12-3 or TRBV12-4 with TRBJ1-4; TRBD1 might be the D (6 bases). The CDR3 loop spans 16 amino acids. Trimming shortened V by 3 bases and J by 3 bases, and 14 bases separated the two germline ends. This CDR3 reads CASSLERGRPNEKLFF. In DNA form, the CDR3 reads TGTGCCAGCAGTTTGGAAAGGGGGAGGCCTAATGAAAAACTGTTTTTT.

A word on this clonotype: A much larger clone is a single base away; this may be a read error. The chain is built from TRBV10-3 and TRBJ1-5; possibly TRBD1 for D (6 bases). The V end was cut by 3 bases, the J end by 3 bases, with 9 bases between. CDR3 size: 14 residues. Germline V CDR1 and CDR2: ENHRY, SYGVKD. CDR3 sequence reads: CAISENRDNQPQHF. The CDR3 coding sequence is TGTGCCATCAGTGAAAACAGGGACAATCAGCCCCAGCATTTT.

This clonotype was counted ten times or more. V gene TRBV10-3 combines with J gene TRBJ2-6; TRBD1 aligns across 10 bases. CDR3 length: 17 residues. Germline V gene data show CDR1 as ENHRY and CDR2 as SYGVKD. V lost 6 bases, J lost 2 bases, and 7 bases stayed unmatched. This CDR3 is CAISGDRGRAGANVLTF. The CDR3 coding sequence is TGTGCCATCAGCGGGGACAGGGGCAGGGCTGGGGCCAACGTCCTGACTTTC.

At least ten counts were recorded for this clonotype. A much larger clone differs by one base, so this may be a read error. This chain links TRBV7-9 with TRBJ2-7; D is possibly TRBD1 (6 bases). Trimming took 4 bases from V and 3 from J, leaving 10 bases between them. Per germline, CDR1 SEHNR and CDR2 FQNEAQ (reference sequence). The CDR3 loop spans 13 amino acids. CDR3 sequence reads: CASSSRQVYEQYF. For the CDR3, the DNA is TGTGCCAGCAGCTCCCGACAGGTCTACGAGCAGTACTTC.

Many counts were recorded for this clonotype. This chain joins TRBV7-2 and TRBJ2-3; 7 bases agree with TRBD2. Losses at the gene ends were 1 base for V and 4 bases for J; bases not matched to a gene: 5. The germline V gene encodes CDR1 SGHTA and CDR2 FQGNSA. The CDR3 length is 15 residues. The CDR3 nucleotides read TGTGCCAGCAGCTTAGGTAGCGGGTTCTCAGATACGCAGTATTTT. Amino acid sequence: CASSLGSGFSDTQYF.

Many counts were recorded for this clonotype. This chain links TRBV6-2 or TRBV6-3 with TRBJ1-5; 9 nucleotides align to TRBD1. This CDR3 region has 16 residues. Germline-derived CDR1 and CDR2 are MNHEY and SVGEGT. The V segment lost 0 bases and the J segment 4 bases; nucleotides outside the gene matches: 4. CDR3 DNA sequence: TGTGCCAGCAGTTACTCCCGGACAGGGGAAAATCAGCCCCAGCATTTT. This codes for CASSYSRTGENQPQHF.

This clonotype was counted at least ten times. The chain links TRBV7-2 to TRBJ2-5; D uncertain. V lost 2 bases, J lost 0 bases, and 7 bases lay in between. Germline V gene lookup returns CDR1 SGHTA and CDR2 FQGNSA. The CDR3 length is 14 residues. DNA for the CDR3: TGTGCCAGCAGCTTATTGGCAGACCAAGAGACCCAGTACTTC. It is translated as CASSLLADQETQYF.

This clonotype was observed many times. V is TRBV7-2 and J is TRBJ2-7, with D hard to call. CDR3 length equals 14 residues. The ends were cut back, 1 base at V and 2 bases at J, with 9 bases in the middle. Germline loops: CDR1 SGHTA, CDR2 FQGNSA. CDR3 protein: CASSLGAATYEQYF. The CDR3 region has the DNA TGTGCCAGCAGCTTAGGGGCCGCAACCTACGAGCAGTACTTC.

This clonotype has just a few counts. This chain connects TRBV2 to TRBJ2-1; 7 nucleotides agree with TRBD1. The CDR3 spans 15 residues. Losses at the gene ends were 1 base for V and 13 bases for J; bases not matched to a gene: 13. Germline values: CDR1 SNHLY, CDR2 FYNNEI. In DNA form, the CDR3 reads TGTGCCAGCAGTGAAGGTGACAGGGTGCTAAGAGAACAGTTCTTC. Protein sequence: CASSEGDRVLREQFF. Filled out from reference TRBV2 and TRBJ2-1, the complete variable domain reads EPEVTQTPSHQVTQMGQEVILRCVPISNHLYFYWYRQILGQKVEFLVSFYNNEISEKSEIFDDQFSVERPDGSNFTLKIRSTKLEDSAMYFCASSEGDRVLREQFFGPGTRLTVL.

This clonotype has a count of ten or more. The V gene is TRBV7-2, the J gene TRBJ1-2, with D hard to call. The length of the CDR3 is 16 residues. Trimming shortened V by 5 bases and J by 2 bases, and 18 bases separated the two germline ends. Per the germline V gene, CDR1 is SGHTA and CDR2 is FQGNSA. This chain's CDR3 is CASSRDGVGRNYGYTF. CDR3 sequence (DNA): TGTGCCAGCAGCAGAGACGGGGTCGGGAGGAACTATGGCTACACCTTC.

This clonotype was counted a few times. CDR3 sequence: CSVEEAGPNTEAFF. DNA of the CDR3: TGCAGCGTTGAAGAAGCGGGACCGAACACTGAAGCTTTCTTT. The chain links TRBV29-1 to TRBJ1-1; possibly TRBD1 for D (5 bases). Trimming left V 0 bases short and J 1 base short, with 9 bases between. This CDR3 contains 14 residues. Per germline, CDR1 SQVTM and CDR2 ANQGSEA.

Many counts were recorded for this clonotype. The chain uses TRBV29-1 and TRBJ2-1; D remains unclear. CDR1 is SQVTM and CDR2 is ANQGSEA in the germline V gene. V was clipped by 8 bases and J by 6 bases, with 11 bases between them. CDR3 length: 11 amino acids. CDR3 amino acids: CSHSSPNEQFF. CDR3 nucleotides: TGCAGCCATTCTTCACCCAATGAGCAGTTCTTC.

This chain uses TRBV3-1 with TRBJ1-1, with D unresolved. The V gene lost 4 bases and the J gene lost 2 bases, with 11 bases spanning the gap. The CDR3 contains 14 residues. CDR1 LGHDT and CDR2 YNNKEL come from the germline V gene (reference sequence). CDR3: CASSPPGPNTEAFF. CDR3 nucleotide sequence: TGTGCCAGCAGCCCTCCTGGGCCAAACACTGAAGCTTTCTTT.

This clonotype has a count of ten or more. V and J are TRBV7-2 and TRBJ2-3, with 14 bases matching TRBD2. The CDR3 loop spans 17 amino acids. The germline CDR1 and CDR2 sequences are SGHTA and FQGNSA. The trim removed 0 bases at V and 5 bases at J, leaving 4 bases unmatched. CDR3 sequence: CASSLAGLAGEGDTQYF. The CDR3 DNA follows: TGTGCCAGCAGCTTAGCGGGACTAGCGGGGGAGGGAGATACGCAGTATTTT. The full variable domain, in which reference TRBV7-2 and TRBJ2-3 provide the parts outside the CDR3, is GAGVSQSPSNKVTEKGKDVELRCDPISGHTALYWYRQSLGQGLEFLIYFQGNSAPDKSGLPSDRFSAERTGGSVSTLTIQRTQQEDSAVYLCASSLAGLAGEGDTQYFGPGTRLTVL.

This clonotype occurred many times. V gene TRBV7-2 combines with J gene TRBJ1-1; D is unresolved. CDR3 length: 14 amino acids. From germline, CDR1 is SGHTA and CDR2 FQGNSA. Trimming shortened V by 1 base and J by 2 bases, and 8 bases separated the two germline ends. The CDR3 DNA reads as TGTGCCAGCAGCTTAGGTCCCAGTAACACTGAAGCTTTCTTT. This codes for CASSLGPSNTEAFF.

This clonotype was recorded at least ten times. The chain combines TRBV19 with TRBJ1-1; D uncertain. The CDR3 has 15 amino acids. Germline CDR1 reads LNHDA; CDR2 reads SQIVND (reference sequence). Trimming left V 3 bases short and J 0 bases short, with 11 bases between. The CDR3 protein is CASSISGSLNTEAFF. CDR3 nucleotide sequence: TGTGCCAGTAGTATCTCGGGCAGTTTGAACACTGAAGCTTTCTTT.

The gene calls are TRBV28 and TRBJ2-5; D may be TRBD1 (6 bases). The CDR3 contains 14 residues. Germline V gives CDR1 MDHEN, CDR2 SYDVKM. The V end was cut by 2 bases, the J end by 5 bases, with 12 bases between. CDR3 loop: CASSLIQGSETQYF. The CDR3 bases are TGTGCCAGCAGTTTAATACAGGGTTCGGAGACCCAGTACTTC.

This clonotype showed up many times. The CDR3 DNA reads as TGTGCCAGCAGCCCGGAATACAGCTCCTACGAGCAGTACTTC. This sequence encodes CASSPEYSSYEQYF. The chain recombines TRBV7-2 with TRBJ2-7; D is undetermined. V shed 5 bases and J shed 0 bases, with 11 bases lying between them. CDR3 length: 14 amino acids. From germline, CDR1 is SGHTA and CDR2 FQGNSA.

The sample holds a few counts of this clonotype. The chain joins TRBV20-1 to TRBJ1-2; D might be TRBD1 (5 bases). There are 14 residues in the CDR3. V was cut by 3 bases and J by 4 bases, with 15 bases left in between. Looked up from germline, CDR1 is DFQATT and CDR2 is SNEGSKA (reference sequence). The CDR3 reads CSARSGRAVYGYTF. The DNA for the CDR3 is TGCAGTGCTAGGTCAGGGCGGGCAGTCTATGGCTACACCTTC.

This clonotype was counted between two and nine times. The CDR3 sequence is CSVEDLAGDQETQYF. In DNA, the CDR3 is TGCAGCGTTGAAGATCTGGCAGGGGACCAAGAGACCCAGTACTTC. This rearrangement joins TRBV29-1 to TRBJ2-5; the D gene is possibly TRBD1 (6 bases). The CDR3 contains 15 residues. Trimming took 0 bases from V and 0 from J, leaving 11 bases between them. CDR1 SQVTM and CDR2 ANQGSEA come from the germline V gene. Looking up the rest from reference TRBV29-1 and TRBJ2-5 gives the full variable domain: SAVISQKPSRDICQRGTSLTIQCQVDSQVTMMFWYRQQPGQSLTLIATANQGSEATYESGFVIDKFPISRPNLTFSTLTVSNMSPEDSSIYLCSVEDLAGDQETQYFGPGTRLLVL.

This clonotype was picked up many times. The V and J genes are TRBV25-1 and TRBJ1-5; D gene ambiguous. The length of the CDR3 is 13 residues. CDR1 is MGHDK, CDR2 SYGVNS, per germline. Trimming left V 3 bases short and J 3 bases short, with 6 bases between. This chain's CDR3 is CASSDVLNQPQHF. The DNA of the CDR3 is TGTGCCAGCAGTGACGTCCTCAATCAGCCCCAGCATTTT. The variable domain in full, completed from reference TRBV25-1 and TRBJ1-5, reads EADIYQTPRYLVIGTGKKITLECSQTMGHDKMYWYQQDPGMELHLIHYSYGVNSTEKGDLSSESTVSRIRTEHFPLTLESARPSHTSQYLCASSDVLNQPQHFGDGTRLSIL.

On this clonotype: The junction does not match germline at one end; this may be a read error. The chain carries TRBV7-6 and TRBJ1-5; D unresolved. The CDR3 has 15 amino acids. Germline V gene lookup returns CDR1 SGHVS and CDR2 FNYEAQ. CDR3 sequence reads: CASSLGGLSDQPQHF. The CDR3 DNA reads as TGTGCCAGCAGCTTAGGAGGGCTTAGCGATCAGCCCCAGCATTTT.

This clonotype was seen a handful of times. The V and J genes are TRBV28 and TRBJ2-7; TRBD1 aligns across 7 bases. The length of the CDR3 is 15 residues. Unmatched junction bases numbered 10, after V lost 6 bases and J lost 2 bases. From germline, CDR1 is MDHEN and CDR2 SYDVKM. CDR3 DNA sequence: TGTGCCAGCAGCCGCGGCCGGGACAGCGCCTACGAGCAGTACTTC. It yields the protein CASSRGRDSAYEQYF.

This clonotype occurred many times. The chain couples TRBV14 to TRBJ2-7; perhaps TRBD2 as D (6 bases). The CDR3 covers 16 residues. V was trimmed by 0 bases and J by 2 bases, leaving 14 bases between them. Per germline, CDR1 SGHDN and CDR2 FVKESK. In DNA form, the CDR3 reads TGTGCCAGCAGCCAAGATGCGGGACCTCGGGCCTACGAGCAGTACTTC. Encoded protein: CASSQDAGPRAYEQYF.

This clonotype was picked up a small number of times. This chain links TRBV28 with TRBJ1-1; D not certain. The V gene lost 5 bases and the J gene lost 11 bases, with 24 bases spanning the gap. The V gene's germline CDR1 is MDHEN and CDR2 SYDVKM. CDR3 length: 15 residues. As DNA, the CDR3 is TGTGCCAGCAGTGCCCGAGGGAGGAGTTCTATAGCGGCTTTCTTT. This gives the protein CASSARGRSSIAAFF.